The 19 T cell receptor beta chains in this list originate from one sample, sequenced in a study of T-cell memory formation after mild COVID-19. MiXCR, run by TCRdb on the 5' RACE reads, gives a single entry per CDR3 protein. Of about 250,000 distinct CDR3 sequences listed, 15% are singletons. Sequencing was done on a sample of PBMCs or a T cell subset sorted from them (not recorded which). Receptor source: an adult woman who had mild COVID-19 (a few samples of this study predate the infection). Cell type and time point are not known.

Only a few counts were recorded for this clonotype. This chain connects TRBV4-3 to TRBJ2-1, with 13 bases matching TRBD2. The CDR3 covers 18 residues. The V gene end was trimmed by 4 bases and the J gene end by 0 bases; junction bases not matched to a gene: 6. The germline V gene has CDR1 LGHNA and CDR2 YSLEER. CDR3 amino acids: CASSRGTSGKSSYNEQFF. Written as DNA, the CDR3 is TGCGCCAGCAGCCGAGGGACTAGCGGGAAATCCTCCTACAATGAGCAGTTCTTC.

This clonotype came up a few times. The CDR3 DNA sequence: TGTGCCACCAGTGATAGGGGACTAGCCCAAGAGACCCAGTACTTC. The encoded protein is CATSDRGLAQETQYF. The rearrangement joins TRBV24-1 to TRBJ2-5; TRBD2 matches at 9 bases. CDR1 and CDR2 (germline): KGHDR, SFDVKD. Trimming took 3 bases from V and 1 from J; bases not matched to a gene: 2. The CDR3 consists of 15 residues.

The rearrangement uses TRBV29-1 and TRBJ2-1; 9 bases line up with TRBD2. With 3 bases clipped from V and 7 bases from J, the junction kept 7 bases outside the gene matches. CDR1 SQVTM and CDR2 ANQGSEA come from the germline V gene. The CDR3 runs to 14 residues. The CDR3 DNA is TGCAGCGTTGATGTGCGGGAGGGCCTGAATGAGCAGTTCTTC. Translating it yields CSVDVREGLNEQFF.

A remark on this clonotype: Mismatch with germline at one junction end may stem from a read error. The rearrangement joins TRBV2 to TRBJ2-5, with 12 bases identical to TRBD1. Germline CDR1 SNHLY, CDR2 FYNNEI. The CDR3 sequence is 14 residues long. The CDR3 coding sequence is TGTGCCAGCATCCGGGACAGGGGGCGAGAGACCCAGCACTTC. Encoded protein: CASIRDRGRETQHF. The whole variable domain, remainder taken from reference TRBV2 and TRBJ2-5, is EPEVTQTPSHQVTQMGQEVILRCVPISNHLYFYWYRQILGQKVEFLVSFYNNEISEKSEIFDDQFSVERPDGSNFTLKIRSTKLEDSAMYFCASIRDRGRETQHFGPGTRLLVL.

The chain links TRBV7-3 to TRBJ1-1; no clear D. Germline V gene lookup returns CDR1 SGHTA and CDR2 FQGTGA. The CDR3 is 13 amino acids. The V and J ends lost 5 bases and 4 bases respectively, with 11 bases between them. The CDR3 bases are TGTGCCAGCAGCCAAATGCAAGGCACTGAAGCTTTCTTT. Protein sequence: CASSQMQGTEAFF.

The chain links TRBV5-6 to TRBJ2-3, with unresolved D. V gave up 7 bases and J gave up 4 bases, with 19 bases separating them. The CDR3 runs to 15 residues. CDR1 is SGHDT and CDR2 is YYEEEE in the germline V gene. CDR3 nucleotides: TGTGCCAGCGCTTTTAGATCTGGGGTGGCAGATACGCAGTATTTT. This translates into CASAFRSGVADTQYF.

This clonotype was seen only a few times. CDR3 loop: CATESGYNVLTF. In DNA form, the CDR3 reads TGTGCCACGGAGAGCGGTTACAACGTCCTGACTTTC. This chain connects TRBV4-2 to TRBJ2-6, with D tentatively TRBD2 (5 bases). The V gene's germline CDR1 is LGHNA and CDR2 YNFKEQ. Trimming cost V 10 bases and J 9 bases, with 13 bases left between them. This CDR3 spans 12 amino acids.

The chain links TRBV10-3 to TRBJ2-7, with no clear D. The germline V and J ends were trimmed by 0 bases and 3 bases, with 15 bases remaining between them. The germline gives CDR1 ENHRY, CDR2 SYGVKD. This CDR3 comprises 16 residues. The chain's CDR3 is CAISESKGRVGYEQYF. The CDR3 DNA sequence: TGTGCCATCAGTGAGTCTAAGGGCCGTGTCGGCTACGAGCAGTACTTC.

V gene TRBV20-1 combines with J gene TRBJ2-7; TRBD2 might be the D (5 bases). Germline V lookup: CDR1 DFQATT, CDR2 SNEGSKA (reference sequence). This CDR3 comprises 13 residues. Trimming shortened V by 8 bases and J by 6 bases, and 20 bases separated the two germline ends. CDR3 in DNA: TGCAGTTTTTCGTCGGTCCGCGGGCCCGAGCAGTACTTC. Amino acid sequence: CSFSSVRGPEQYF.

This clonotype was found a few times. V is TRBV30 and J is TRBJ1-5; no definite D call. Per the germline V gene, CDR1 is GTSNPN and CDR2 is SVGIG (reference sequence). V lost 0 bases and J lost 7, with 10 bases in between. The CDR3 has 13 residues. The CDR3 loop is CAWSVEGNQPQHF. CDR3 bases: TGTGCCTGGAGTGTTGAGGGAAACCAGCCCCAGCATTTT.

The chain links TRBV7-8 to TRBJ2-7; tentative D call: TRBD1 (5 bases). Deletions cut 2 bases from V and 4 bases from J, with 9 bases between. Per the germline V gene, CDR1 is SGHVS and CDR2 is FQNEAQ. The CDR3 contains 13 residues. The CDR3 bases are TGTGCCAGCAGCTTACAGGGATGGTACGAGCAGTACTTC. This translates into CASSLQGWYEQYF. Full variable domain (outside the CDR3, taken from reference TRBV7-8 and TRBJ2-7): GAGVSQSPRYKVAKRGQDVALRCDPISGHVSLFWYQQALGQGPEFLTYFQNEAQLDKSGLPSDRFFAERPEGSVSTLKIQRTQQEDSAVYLCASSLQGWYEQYFGPGTRLTVT.

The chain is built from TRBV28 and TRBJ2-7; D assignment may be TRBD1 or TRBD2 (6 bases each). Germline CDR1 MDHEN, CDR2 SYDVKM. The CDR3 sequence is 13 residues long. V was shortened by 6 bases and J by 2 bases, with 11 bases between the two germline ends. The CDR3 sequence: CASRDGGPYEQYF. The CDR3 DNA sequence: TGTGCCAGCAGAGATGGGGGGCCCTACGAGCAGTACTTC.

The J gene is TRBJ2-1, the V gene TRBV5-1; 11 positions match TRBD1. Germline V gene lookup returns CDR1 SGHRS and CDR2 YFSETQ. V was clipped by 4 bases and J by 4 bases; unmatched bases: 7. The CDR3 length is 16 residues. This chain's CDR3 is CASSPDRGLDYNEQFF. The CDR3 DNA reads TGCGCCAGCAGCCCGGACAGGGGGCTGGATTACAATGAGCAGTTCTTC. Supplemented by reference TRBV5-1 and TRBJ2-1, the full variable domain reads KAGVTQTPRYLIKTRGQQVTLSCSPISGHRSVSWYQQTPGQGLQFLFEYFSETQRNKGNFPGRFSGRQFSNSRSEMNVSTLELGDSALYLCASSPDRGLDYNEQFFGPGTRLTVL.

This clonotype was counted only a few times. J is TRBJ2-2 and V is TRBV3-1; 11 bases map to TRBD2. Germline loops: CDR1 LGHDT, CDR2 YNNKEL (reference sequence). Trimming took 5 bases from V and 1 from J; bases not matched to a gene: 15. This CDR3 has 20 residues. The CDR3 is CASSYGPLAGGTMNTGELFF. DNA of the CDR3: TGTGCCAGCAGCTATGGTCCCCTAGCGGGAGGCACAATGAACACCGGGGAGCTGTTTTTT.

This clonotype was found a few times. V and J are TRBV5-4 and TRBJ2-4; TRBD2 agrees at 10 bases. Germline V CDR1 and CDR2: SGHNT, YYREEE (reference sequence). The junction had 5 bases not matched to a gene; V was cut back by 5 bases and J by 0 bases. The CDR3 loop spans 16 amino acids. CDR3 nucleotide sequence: TGTGCCAGCAGTTATGAGCGGGGGGGAGCCAAAAACATTCAGTACTTC. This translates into CASSYERGGAKNIQYF.

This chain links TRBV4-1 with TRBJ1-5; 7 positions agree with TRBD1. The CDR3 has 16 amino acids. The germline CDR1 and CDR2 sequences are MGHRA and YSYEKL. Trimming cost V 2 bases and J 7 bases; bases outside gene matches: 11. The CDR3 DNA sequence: TGCGCCAGCAGCCAACTCGACAGGGCGGGAGGGCAGCCCCAGCATTTT. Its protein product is CASSQLDRAGGQPQHF.

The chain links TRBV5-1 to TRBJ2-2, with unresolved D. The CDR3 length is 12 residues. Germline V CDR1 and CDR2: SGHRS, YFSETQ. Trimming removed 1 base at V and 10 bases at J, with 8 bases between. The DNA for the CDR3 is TGCGCCAGCAGCTTGATTAGACAGGAGCTGTTTTTT. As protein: CASSLIRQELFF. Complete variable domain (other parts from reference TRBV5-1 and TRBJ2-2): KAGVTQTPRYLIKTRGQQVTLSCSPISGHRSVSWYQQTPGQGLQFLFEYFSETQRNKGNFPGRFSGRQFSNSRSEMNVSTLELGDSALYLCASSLIRQELFFGEGSRLTVL.

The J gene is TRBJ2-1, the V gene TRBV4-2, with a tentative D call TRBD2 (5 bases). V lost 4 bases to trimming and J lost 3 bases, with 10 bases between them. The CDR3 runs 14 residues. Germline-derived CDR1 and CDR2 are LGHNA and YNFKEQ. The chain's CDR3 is CASSPFGDYNEQFF. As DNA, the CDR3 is TGTGCCAGCAGCCCCTTCGGGGACTACAATGAGCAGTTCTTC.

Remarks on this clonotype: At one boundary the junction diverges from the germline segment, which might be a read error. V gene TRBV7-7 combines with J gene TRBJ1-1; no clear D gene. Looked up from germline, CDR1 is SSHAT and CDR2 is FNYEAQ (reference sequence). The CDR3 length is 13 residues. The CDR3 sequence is CASSLEVGTEAFF. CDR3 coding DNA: TGTGCTAGCAGCTTAGAAGTAGGCACTGAAGCTTTCTTT.